Listed here are 24 T cell receptor beta chains from one sample, sequenced in a study of T cell responses to AZD1222 COVID-19 vaccine. TCRdb's copy holds only in-frame clones and misses some; the assay was immunoSEQ multiplex PCR. The sample has fewer than 75,000 clones; 65% to 90% are singletons. Sequenced here: peripheral blood, sampled on day 0 of AZD1222 vaccination. Source of these receptors: an adult in good health.

The CDR3 is CATSRYFVGGFGELFF. CDR3 bases: TGTGCCACCAGCAGATATTTCGTGGGGGGCTTCGGGGAGCTGTTTTTT. This chain links TRBV15 with TRBJ2-2; either TRBD1 or TRBD2 may fit D (6 bases each). Germline V lookup: CDR1 LNHNV, CDR2 YYDKDF (reference sequence). The V and J ends lost 2 bases and 7 bases respectively, with 17 bases between them. The CDR3 has 16 residues.

J is TRBJ1-5 and V is TRBV3-1 (or the pseudogene TRBV3-2), with 9 bases aligning to TRBD1. V dropped 8 bases and J dropped 6; count of bases not matched to a gene: 8. The CDR3 spans 14 residues. Germline CDR1 reads LGHDT; CDR2 reads YNNKEL (reference sequence). CDR3 amino acids: CASAGTGRSQPQHF. As DNA, the CDR3 is TGTGCCAGCGCCGGGACAGGGAGATCTCAGCCCCAGCATTTT.

This clone appeared a few times. The chain combines TRBV6-5 with TRBJ1-1, with a weak D call TRBD1 (6 bases). Germline CDR1 MNHEY, CDR2 SVGAGI. The V gene lost 2 bases and the J gene lost 1 base, with 11 bases spanning the gap. This CDR3 has 15 residues. The CDR3 is CASSYGGATNTEAFF. The DNA of the CDR3 is TGTGCCAGCAGTTACGGGGGGGCGACGAACACTGAAGCTTTCTTT.

The chain recombines TRBV25-1 with TRBJ1-2; no reliable D call. This CDR3 is 12 amino acids long. Germline loops: CDR1 MGHDK, CDR2 SYGVNS. V was trimmed by 8 bases and J by 4 bases, leaving 11 bases between them. The CDR3 DNA follows: TGTGCCAGCCAACTCGACCCCTATGGCTACACCTTC. Amino acids: CASQLDPYGYTF.

DNA for the CDR3: TGTGCCAGCAGACCAGGGGCCCGAACTAATGAAAAACTGTTTTTT. This gives the protein CASRPGARTNEKLFF. This chain connects TRBV28 to TRBJ1-4; maybe TRBD1 (6 bases). CDR1 and CDR2 (germline): MDHEN, SYDVKM. The CDR3 is made up of 15 amino acids. V lost 6 bases and J lost 1, with 12 bases in between.

The chain recombines TRBV5-1 with TRBJ1-2; D is perhaps TRBD1 (6 bases). The CDR3 totals 16 residues. Deletions cut 0 bases from V and 2 bases from J, with 14 bases between. Germline V gene data show CDR1 as SGHRS and CDR2 as YFSETQ. CDR3 in amino acids: CASSLDLTGVNYGYTF. Here the CDR3 DNA reads TGCGCCAGCAGCTTGGACTTGACAGGAGTCAACTATGGCTACACCTTC.

V gene TRBV30 combines with J gene TRBJ1-1; D is possibly TRBD1 (6 bases). Germline V gives CDR1 GTSNPN, CDR2 SVGIG (reference sequence). CDR3 length: 14 residues. The germline V and J ends were trimmed by 0 bases and 5 bases, with 13 bases remaining between them. CDR3 sequence reads: CAWSVRGGWTEAFF. The CDR3 DNA reads TGTGCCTGGAGTGTACGAGGGGGATGGACTGAAGCTTTCTTT.

This sequence joins TRBV27 and TRBJ2-2; D uncertain. Deletions cut 6 bases from V and 3 bases from J, with 8 bases between. Germline V gene sequence: CDR1 MNHEY, CDR2 SMNVEV (reference sequence). This CDR3 spans 13 amino acids. The CDR3 sequence is CASSLPDTGELFF. CDR3 nucleotides: TGTGCCAGCAGCCTCCCTGACACCGGGGAGCTGTTTTTT.

The table lists this clone with a count of one. The chain couples TRBV18 to TRBJ2-2; no definite D call. The length of the CDR3 is 13 residues. V lost 1 base, J lost 4 bases, and 4 bases lay in between. The germline V gene encodes CDR1 KGHSH and CDR2 LQKENI. DNA for the CDR3: TGTGCCAGCTCACCACGTCGCACCGGGGAGCTGTTTTTT. The encoded protein is CASSPRRTGELFF.

This sequence joins TRBV7-3 and TRBJ2-2; D is possibly TRBD1 or TRBD2 (6 bases each). With 5 bases removed from V and 4 bases from J, the gap between germline ends came to 14 bases. The CDR3 loop spans 15 amino acids. The V gene's germline CDR1 is SGHTA and CDR2 FQGTGA. The CDR3 nucleotides are TGTGCCAGCAGCCTGAAGGGGGGCGGCACCGGGGAGCTGTTTTTT. Protein: CASSLKGGGTGELFF.

The rearrangement links TRBV7-2 to TRBJ1-6; D not resolved. The CDR3 is 15 amino acids. V shed 8 bases and J shed 5 bases, with 16 bases lying between them. CDR1 SGHTA and CDR2 FQGNSA come from the germline V gene. The CDR3 loop reads CASALLPDNNSPLHF. In DNA form, the CDR3 reads TGTGCCAGCGCCCTCCTCCCGGATAATAATTCACCCCTCCACTTT.

This chain links TRBV27 with TRBJ2-7; possible D gene TRBD2, 6 bases. Germline V gene lookup returns CDR1 MNHEY and CDR2 SMNVEV (reference sequence). Trimming took off 2 bases at V and 6 bases at J, with 11 bases between the two ends. This CDR3 contains 13 residues. CDR3 residues: CASSLVQGGEQYF. The CDR3 bases are TGTGCCAGCAGTTTAGTCCAGGGAGGCGAGCAGTACTTC.

In its sample, this clone was seen a few times. The chain couples TRBV7-9 to TRBJ2-7, with 7 bases that match TRBD2. The J segment lost 3 bases and the V segment lost 3 bases, leaving 5 bases of the junction unmatched. The germline CDR1 and CDR2 sequences are SEHNR and FQNEAQ (reference sequence). This CDR3 is built from 14 residues. In DNA, the CDR3 is TGTGCCAGCAGCTTTATTGGGGGGGACTACGAGCAGTACTTC. It is translated as CASSFIGGDYEQYF.

V gene TRBV7-3 combines with J gene TRBJ1-2, with 10 positions matching TRBD1. Germline-derived CDR1 and CDR2 are SGHTA and FQGTGA. The ends lost 4 bases at V and 0 bases at J; junction bases unmatched: 5. This CDR3 comprises 16 residues. In DNA, the CDR3 is TGTGCCAGCAGCTCGGACAGGGGGGTCGCTAACTATGGCTACACCTTC. Translation gives CASSSDRGVANYGYTF.

The CDR3 protein is CASSHTGTGYEQFF. The DNA of the CDR3 is TGTGCCAGCAGCCATACCGGGACAGGGTATGAGCAGTTCTTC. This rearrangement joins TRBV3-1 (or the pseudogene TRBV3-2) to TRBJ2-1; 9 bases map to TRBD1. There are 14 residues in the CDR3. The germline gives CDR1 LGHDT, CDR2 YNNKEL (reference sequence). V dropped 3 bases and J dropped 8; count of bases not matched to a gene: 5.

About this clone itself: Other nucleotide sequences in the sample specify the same CDR3. The rearrangement links TRBV5-1 to TRBJ1-4; D not certain. Germline CDR1 reads SGHRS; CDR2 reads YFSETQ. CDR3 length equals 14 residues. The V gene lost 1 base and the J gene lost 4 bases, with 8 bases spanning the gap. CDR3 DNA sequence: TGCGCCAGCAGCTTGAGAGGTCTTAATGAAAAACTGTTTTTT. It codes for CASSLRGLNEKLFF.

This clone was seen only a few times. V and J are TRBV24-1 and TRBJ1-4; D remains unclear. Trimming took 3 bases from V and 11 from J, leaving 9 bases between them. Germline CDR1 and CDR2: KGHDR and SFDVKD. The CDR3 extends over 12 amino acids. The CDR3 protein is CATSDRSGKLFF. CDR3 bases: TGTGCCACCAGTGATCGGAGTGGGAAACTGTTTTTT.

The rearrangement uses TRBV7-9 and TRBJ1-6, with TRBD1 identical over 8 bases. Germline V gene sequence: CDR1 SEHNR, CDR2 FQNEAQ (reference sequence). CDR3 size: 16 residues. V lost 5 bases, J lost 9 bases, and 12 bases stayed unmatched. CDR3 nucleotide sequence: TGTGCCAGCAGCACCCGGGACAGGCAGATCGGTTCACCCCTCCACTTT. Translating gives CASSTRDRQIGSPLHF.

This clone was recorded only once. V and J are TRBV28 and TRBJ1-1; D unresolved. This CDR3 spans 14 amino acids. Germline CDR1 MDHEN, CDR2 SYDVKM. V lost 4 bases and J lost 8, with 17 bases in between. The CDR3 loop reads CASSSWTDRVEAFF. DNA of the CDR3: TGTGCCAGCAGTTCATGGACGGATCGGGTCGAAGCTTTCTTT. The whole variable domain, filled in from reference TRBV28 and TRBJ1-1, reads DVKVTQSSRYLVKRTGEKVFLECVQDMDHENMFWYRQDPGLGLRLIYFSYDVKMKEKGDIPEGYSVSREKKERFSLILESASTNQTSMYLCASSSWTDRVEAFFGQGTRLTVV.

This sequence joins TRBV7-9 and TRBJ1-3; perhaps TRBD1 as D (5 bases). The germline CDR1 and CDR2 sequences are SEHNR and FQNEAQ (reference sequence). There are 17 residues in the CDR3. Trimming removed 4 bases from V and 0 bases from J, with 16 bases in between. The CDR3 is CASSSPRGTGSGNTIYF. The CDR3 bases are TGTGCCAGCAGCTCCCCGCGGGGGACGGGCTCTGGAAACACCATATATTTT.

This clone was seen just once. This chain joins TRBV28 and TRBJ2-1; no clear D. The CDR3 has 14 residues. The V gene lost 3 bases and the J gene lost 4 bases, with 10 bases spanning the gap. Germline V CDR1 and CDR2: MDHEN, SYDVKM. The CDR3, as DNA: TGTGCCAGCAGTTTGGGCCAGTGGTACAATGAGCAGTTCTTC. Translated, it gives CASSLGQWYNEQFF.

The CDR3 nucleotides are TGTGCCAGCAGCCAGGCCGGGACACCCGCCGGTACTTCACCCCTCCACTTT. This codes for CASSQAGTPAGTSPLHF. The chain is built from TRBV14 and TRBJ1-6; tentative D call: TRBD1 (6 bases). Trimming stripped 3 bases from V and 9 bases from J, with 21 bases between. Germline V gene sequence: CDR1 SGHDN, CDR2 FVKESK. The CDR3 loop spans 17 amino acids.

This chain uses TRBV5-1 with TRBJ1-2, with D perhaps TRBD1 (6 bases). V was trimmed by 5 bases and J by 7 bases, leaving 27 bases between them. This CDR3 has 17 amino acids. CDR1 SGHRS and CDR2 YFSETQ come from the germline V gene. The CDR3 coding sequence is TGCGCCAGCAGGGACAGCCTCGGCCCCCAAGGTAGGGGTGGCTACACCTTC. Its protein product is CASRDSLGPQGRGGYTF.

The J gene is TRBJ2-6, the V gene TRBV6-4, with TRBD1 as a possible D gene (6 bases). Between the trimmed V and J ends, which lost 2 bases and 1 base, there was a span of 9 bases. The germline gives CDR1 MRHNA, CDR2 SNTAGT. The CDR3 totals 16 residues. CDR3 DNA: TGTGCCAGCAGTGACACAGGGCTATCTGGGGCCAACGTCCTGACTTTC. Protein product: CASSDTGLSGANVLTF.